In its sample, the clone carrying this T cell receptor beta chain was seen a few times. This sample was taken from a study of early T cells in non-severe SARS-CoV-2 infection. Trimming at V came to 1 base and at J to 0 bases, leaving 3 bases not matched to a gene. Per the germline V gene, CDR1 is SGHRS and CDR2 is YFSETQ. CDR3 length: 16 residues. TCRdb ran MiXCR on the 5' RACE reads and lists one entry per CDR3 protein. Found here are roughly 90,000 distinct CDR3 sequences, around 13% of them singletons; the top ten hold roughly 6%. The clonotype originates from an adult who was a healthcare worker with PCR-confirmed SARS-CoV-2 infection or an uninfected control (not recorded which). This rearrangement joins TRBV5-1 to TRBJ2-3; 9 bases match TRBD2. The source material was whole blood. The CDR3 nucleotides are TGCGCCAGCAGCTTGCCCAGCGGGGGGAGCACAGATACGCAGTATTTT. This codes for CASSLPSGGSTDTQYF.